Reported below is one TCR beta chain. This entry belongs to a study of blood T cell repertoires in COVID-19. Study information: Material from acute and convalescent COVID-19 was sourced from the United States, Italy and Spain. From T cells, B-cell-depleted T cells, or PBMCs came the material, which was cDNA or gDNA.

CDR1 SGHAT and CDR2 FQNNGV come from the germline V gene. This CDR3 is 16 amino acids long. V lost 5 bases, J lost 5 bases, and 12 bases stayed unmatched. Original methodology: From reference gene primer amplification, estimates of nucleated cell counts were derived. Sequenced by immunoSEQ multiplex PCR; TCRdb stores in-frame clones only, minus some. The V and J calls and clone size were taken over from that table, and D and trimming were inferred from the DNA. The sample has under 400,000 clones, nearly 90% seen once. Sequenced: peripheral blood. The TCR was taken from a man aged 18 to 30 with active or convalescent COVID-19. The chain carries TRBV11-2 and TRBJ2-7; TRBD2 matches 10 bases. CDR3 sequence: CASSTTSGAPVHEQYF. The DNA for the CDR3 is TGTGCCAGCAGCACTACTAGCGGGGCCCCAGTTCACGAGCAGTACTTC.